This paragraph covers one TCR beta chain sequence. Germline is not matched at one junction end, which may reflect a read error. This specimen comes from a study of blood T cell repertoires in COVID-19. The method was immunoSEQ multiplex PCR; TCRdb's version includes in-frame clones alone and lacks a portion of them. The sample records more than 200,000 clones, 80% to 90% being singletons. This CDR3 spans 13 amino acids. CDR1 is SGHTA and CDR2 is FQGNSA in the germline V gene. Those who participated ranged in age from 18 to 89 years and resided in 20 to 30 US areas. The J gene is TRBJ1-2, the V gene TRBV7-2; possible D gene TRBD1, 6 bases. This TCR came from a middle-aged man who had recovered from COVID-19. The specimen sequenced was PBMCs or T cells enriched from blood (not recorded which). The CDR3 region is CASSPGGGYGFTF. CDR3 nucleotides: TGTGCCAGCAGCCCGGGTGGGGGCTATGGCTTCACCTTC.